The present T cell receptor beta chain was sequenced within a study of blood T cells in healthy people across ages. V lost 2 bases and J lost 2, with 6 bases in between. The CDR3 totals 13 residues. Germline V gives CDR1 MNHEY, CDR2 SVGAGI. Next came a second PCR, run for about 7 to 12 cycles, which used a sample-barcoded 5' primer along with a J-beta primer mix. Via MiXCR, TCRdb re-called the 5' RACE reads, giving one row per CDR3 protein. The table lists approximately 880,000 distinct CDR3 sequences, under 50% of them singletons. This clonotype was seen a handful of times. The specimen was blood. The rearrangement joins TRBV6-5 to TRBJ2-5; no firm D call. This clonotype was sampled from a man under 40 in good health. Here the CDR3 DNA reads TGTGCCAGCAGTTACAACCGGCAAGAGACCCAGTACTTC. Translated, it gives CASSYNRQETQYF.